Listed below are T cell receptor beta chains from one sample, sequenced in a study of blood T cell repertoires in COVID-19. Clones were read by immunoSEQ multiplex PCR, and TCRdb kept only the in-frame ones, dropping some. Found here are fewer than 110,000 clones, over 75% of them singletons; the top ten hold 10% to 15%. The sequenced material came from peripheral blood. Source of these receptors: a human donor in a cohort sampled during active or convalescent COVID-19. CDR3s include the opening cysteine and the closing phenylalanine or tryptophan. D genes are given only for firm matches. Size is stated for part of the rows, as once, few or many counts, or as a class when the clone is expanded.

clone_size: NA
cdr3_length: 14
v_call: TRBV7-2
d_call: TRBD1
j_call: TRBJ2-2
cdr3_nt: TGTGCCAGCAACAGGGGGCTAGGCACCGGGGAGCTGTTTTTT
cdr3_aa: CASNRGLGTGELFF

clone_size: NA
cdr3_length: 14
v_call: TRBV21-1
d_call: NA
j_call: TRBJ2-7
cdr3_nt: TGTGCCAAACAGTGGACAGGGATGTCCTACGAGCAGTACTTC
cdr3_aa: CAKQWTGMSYEQYF

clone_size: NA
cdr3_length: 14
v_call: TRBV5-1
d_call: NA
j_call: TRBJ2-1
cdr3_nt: TGCGCCAGCAGCTTGGAACTATCCCACAATGAGCAGTTCTTC
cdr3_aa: CASSLELSHNEQFF

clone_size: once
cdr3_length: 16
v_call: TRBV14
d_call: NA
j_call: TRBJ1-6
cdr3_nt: TGTGCCAGCAGCCAAGTCCTCCAGGGCTATAATTCACCCCTCCACTTT
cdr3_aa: CASSQVLQGYNSPLHF

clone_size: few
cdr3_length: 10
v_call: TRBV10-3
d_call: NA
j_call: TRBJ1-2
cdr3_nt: TGTGCCGCCGGAGGGGATGGCTACACCTTC
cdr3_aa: CAAGGDGYTF

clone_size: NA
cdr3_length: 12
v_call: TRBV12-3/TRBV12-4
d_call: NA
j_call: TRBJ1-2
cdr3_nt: TGTGCCAGCAGTCGCGGACAGTTTGGCTACACCTTC
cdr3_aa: CASSRGQFGYTF

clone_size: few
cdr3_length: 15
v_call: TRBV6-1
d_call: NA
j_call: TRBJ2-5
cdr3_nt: TGTGCCAGCAGTGATTGGACAGCGCGAAGGGAGACCCAGTACTTC
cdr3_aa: CASSDWTARRETQYF

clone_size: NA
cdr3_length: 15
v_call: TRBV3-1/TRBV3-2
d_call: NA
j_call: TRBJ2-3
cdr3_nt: TGTGCCAGCAGCCAAGGACTGCAATTCACAGATACGCAGTATTTT
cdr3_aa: CASSQGLQFTDTQYF

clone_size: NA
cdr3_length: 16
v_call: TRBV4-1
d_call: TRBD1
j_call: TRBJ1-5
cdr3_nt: TGCGCCAGCAGCTACGGACAGGGGACGGGCAATCAGCCCCAGCATTTT
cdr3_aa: CASSYGQGTGNQPQHF

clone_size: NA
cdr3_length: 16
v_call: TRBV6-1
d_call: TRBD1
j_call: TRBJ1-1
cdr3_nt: TGTGCCAGCAATGAGGGCAGGGGGCATATGAACACTGAAGCTTTCTTT
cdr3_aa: CASNEGRGHMNTEAFF

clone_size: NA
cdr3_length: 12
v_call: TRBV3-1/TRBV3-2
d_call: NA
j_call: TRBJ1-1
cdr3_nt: TGTGCCAGCAGCCAAAAAGGGGTAATTGCTTTCTTT
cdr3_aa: CASSQKGVIAFF

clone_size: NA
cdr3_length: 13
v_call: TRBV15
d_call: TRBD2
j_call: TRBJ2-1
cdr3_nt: TGTGCCACCAGCAGCCCATCACTAGCGGAGCAGTTCTTC
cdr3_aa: CATSSPSLAEQFF

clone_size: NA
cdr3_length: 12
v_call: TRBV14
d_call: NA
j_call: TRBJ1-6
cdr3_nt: TGTGCCAGCAGCCGCGGAAATTCACCCCTCCACTTT
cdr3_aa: CASSRGNSPLHF

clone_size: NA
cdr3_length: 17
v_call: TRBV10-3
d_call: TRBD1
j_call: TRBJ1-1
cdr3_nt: TGTGCCATCAGGCCCGCAGGGGACAGCCTTTTAGGGACTGAAGCTTTCTTT
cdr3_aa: CAIRPAGDSLLGTEAFF

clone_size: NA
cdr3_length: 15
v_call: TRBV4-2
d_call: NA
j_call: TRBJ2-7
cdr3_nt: TGTGCCAGCAGCCAAGTTCAGGACTCCTCCTACGAGCAGTACTTC
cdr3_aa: CASSQVQDSSYEQYF

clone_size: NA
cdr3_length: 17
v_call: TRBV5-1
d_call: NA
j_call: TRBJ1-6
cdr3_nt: TGCGCCAGCAGCTTGGGGTTGCTGGGGGGTGAGAATTCACCCCTCCACTTT
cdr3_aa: CASSLGLLGGENSPLHF

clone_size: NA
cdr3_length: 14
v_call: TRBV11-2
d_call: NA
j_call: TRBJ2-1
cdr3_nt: TGTGCCAGCAGCATCTCGGGACTGAACAATGAGCAGTTCTTC
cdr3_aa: CASSISGLNNEQFF

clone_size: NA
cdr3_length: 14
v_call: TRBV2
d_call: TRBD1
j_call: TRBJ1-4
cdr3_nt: TGTGCCAGCAGTGTCCAGGGGGTCGGCGAAAAACTGTTTTTT
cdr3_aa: CASSVQGVGEKLFF

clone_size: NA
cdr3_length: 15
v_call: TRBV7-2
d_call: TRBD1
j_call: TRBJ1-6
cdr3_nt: TGTGCCAGCAGCTTGGGACAGGGGAACGTTACACCCCTCCACTTT
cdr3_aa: CASSLGQGNVTPLHF

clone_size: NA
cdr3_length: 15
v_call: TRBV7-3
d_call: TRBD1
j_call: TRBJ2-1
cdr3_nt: TGTGCCAGCAGCTTAACCGGGACAGCCTACAATGAGCAGTTCTTC
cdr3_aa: CASSLTGTAYNEQFF

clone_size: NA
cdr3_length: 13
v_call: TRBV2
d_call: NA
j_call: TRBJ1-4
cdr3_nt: TGTGCCAGCAGTGAGGGAGGAGGGGAAAAACTGTTTTTT
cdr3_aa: CASSEGGGEKLFF

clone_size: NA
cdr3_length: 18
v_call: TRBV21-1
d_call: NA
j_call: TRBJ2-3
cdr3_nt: TGTGCCAGCAGCAAAGTCTTGCGGAATGCCACCCCCACAGATACGCAGTATTTT
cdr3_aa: CASSKVLRNATPTDTQYF

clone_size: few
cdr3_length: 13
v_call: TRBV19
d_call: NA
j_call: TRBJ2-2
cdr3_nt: TGTGCCAGTAGCACAGGGAACACCGGGGAGCTGTTTTTT
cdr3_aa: CASSTGNTGELFF

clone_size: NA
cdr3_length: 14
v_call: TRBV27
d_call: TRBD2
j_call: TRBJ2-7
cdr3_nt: TGTGCCAGCAGTTTCCTAGCGGGGGCTTACGAGCAGTACTTC
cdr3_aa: CASSFLAGAYEQYF

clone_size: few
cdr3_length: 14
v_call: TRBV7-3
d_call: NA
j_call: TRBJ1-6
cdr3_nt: TGTGCCAGCAGCACGCAGGGTCTTAATTCACCCCTCCACTTT
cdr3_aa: CASSTQGLNSPLHF

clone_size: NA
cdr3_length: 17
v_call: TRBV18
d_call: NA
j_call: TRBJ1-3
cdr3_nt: TGTGCCAGCTCACCACGGCAAACAGGGAGCTCTGGAAACACCATATATTTT
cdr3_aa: CASSPRQTGSSGNTIYF

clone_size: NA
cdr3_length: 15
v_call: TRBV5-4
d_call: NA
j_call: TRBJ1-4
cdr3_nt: TGTGCCAGCAGCTTGGGGGACCGGCAGGGGGAAAAACTGTTTTTT
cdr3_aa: CASSLGDRQGEKLFF

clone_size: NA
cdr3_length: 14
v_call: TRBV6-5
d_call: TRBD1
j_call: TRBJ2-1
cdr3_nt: TGTGCCAGCAGTTGGGCCAGGGGGTGGAATGAGCAGTTCTTC
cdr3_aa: CASSWARGWNEQFF

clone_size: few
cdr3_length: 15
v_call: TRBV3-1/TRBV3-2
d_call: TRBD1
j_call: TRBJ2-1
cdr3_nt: TGTGCCAGCAGCCCCGGGACAGTGGCTTGGAATGAGCAGTTCTTC
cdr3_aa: CASSPGTVAWNEQFF

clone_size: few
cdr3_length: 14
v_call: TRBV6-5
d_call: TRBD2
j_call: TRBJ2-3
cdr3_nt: TGTGCCTCCACGAGGGGCGGGGGGGCCGATACGCAGTATTTT
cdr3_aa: CASTRGGGADTQYF

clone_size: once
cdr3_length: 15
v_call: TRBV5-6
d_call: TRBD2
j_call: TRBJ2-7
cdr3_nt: TGTGCCAGCAGCCAAATAGCGGGGGGGTCGTACGAGCAGTACTTC
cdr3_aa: CASSQIAGGSYEQYF

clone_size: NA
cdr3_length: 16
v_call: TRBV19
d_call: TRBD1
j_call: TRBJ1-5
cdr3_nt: TGTGCCAGTAGACCACCCCAGGGGGATAGCAATCAGCCCCAGCATTTT
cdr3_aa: CASRPPQGDSNQPQHF

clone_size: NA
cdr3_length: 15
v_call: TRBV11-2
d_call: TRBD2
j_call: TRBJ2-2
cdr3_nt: TGTGCCAGCAGCTTAAAGCGGGGGGGCATCGGGGAGCTGTTTTTT
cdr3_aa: CASSLKRGGIGELFF

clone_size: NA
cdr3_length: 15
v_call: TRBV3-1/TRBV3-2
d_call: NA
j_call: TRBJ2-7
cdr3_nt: TGTGCCAGCTGCAAGCAGGGTGCCGGTGTCGGAGAGCAGTACTTC
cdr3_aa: CASCKQGAGVGEQYF

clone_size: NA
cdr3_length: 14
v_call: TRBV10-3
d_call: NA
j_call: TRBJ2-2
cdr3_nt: TGTGCCATCAACGGCGGATTCAACACCGGGGAGCTGTTTTTT
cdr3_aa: CAINGGFNTGELFF

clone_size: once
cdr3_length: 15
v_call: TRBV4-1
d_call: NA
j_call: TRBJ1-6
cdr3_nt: TGCGCCAGCAGCCAAGATCCGGGGTTTAATTCACCCCTCCACTTT
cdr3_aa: CASSQDPGFNSPLHF

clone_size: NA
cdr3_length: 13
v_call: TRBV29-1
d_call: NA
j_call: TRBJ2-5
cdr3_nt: TGCAGCGCACGAGACAGAGTTCAAGAGACCCAGTACTTC
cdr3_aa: CSARDRVQETQYF

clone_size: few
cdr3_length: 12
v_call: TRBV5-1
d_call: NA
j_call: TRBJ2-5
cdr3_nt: TGCGCCAGCAGCTTGGGATTGAGGAATAAGTACTTC
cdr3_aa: CASSLGLRNKYF

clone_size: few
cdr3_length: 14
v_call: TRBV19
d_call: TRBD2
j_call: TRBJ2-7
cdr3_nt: TGTGCCAGTAGCAATCGCGGGACTAACCGCGAGCAGTACTTC
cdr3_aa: CASSNRGTNREQYF

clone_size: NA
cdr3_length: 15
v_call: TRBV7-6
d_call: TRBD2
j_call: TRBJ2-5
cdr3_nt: TGTGCCAGCAGCAAACTAGCGGGGGGCCAAGAGACCCAGTACTTC
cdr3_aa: CASSKLAGGQETQYF

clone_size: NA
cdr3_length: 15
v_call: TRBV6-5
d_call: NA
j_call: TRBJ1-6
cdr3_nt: TGTGCCAGCAGCAACTCCGGGACTGCTTTTTCACCCCTCCACTTT
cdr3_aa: CASSNSGTAFSPLHF

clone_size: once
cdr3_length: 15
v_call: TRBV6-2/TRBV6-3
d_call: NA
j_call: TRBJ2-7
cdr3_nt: TGTGCCAGCAGTTCCCTTGGTGCGGTCTCCTACGAGCAGTACTTC
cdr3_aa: CASSSLGAVSYEQYF

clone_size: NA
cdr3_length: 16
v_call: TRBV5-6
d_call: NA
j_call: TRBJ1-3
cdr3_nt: TGTGCCAGCAGCCTCGTCGGCCAGGGCTCTGGAAACACCATATATTTT
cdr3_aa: CASSLVGQGSGNTIYF

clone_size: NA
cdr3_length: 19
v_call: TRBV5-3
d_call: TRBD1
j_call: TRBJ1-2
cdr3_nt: TGTGCCAGAAGCTTGGAAAAAAACCCGGGACAGCCGTCTAACTATGGCTACACCTTC
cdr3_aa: CARSLEKNPGQPSNYGYTF

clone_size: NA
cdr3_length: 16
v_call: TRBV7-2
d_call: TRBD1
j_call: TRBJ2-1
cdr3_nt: TGTGCCAGCAGCCCACGACGACAGGGTTTGGGCAATGAGCAGTTCTTC
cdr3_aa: CASSPRRQGLGNEQFF

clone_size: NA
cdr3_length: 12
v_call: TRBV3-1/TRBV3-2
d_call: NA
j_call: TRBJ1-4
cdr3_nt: TGTGCCAGCAGCCAAGTGGGGGGAAAACTGTTTTTT
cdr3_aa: CASSQVGGKLFF

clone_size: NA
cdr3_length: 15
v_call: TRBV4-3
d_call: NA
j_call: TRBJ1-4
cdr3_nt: TGCGCCAGCAGCCAAGGGCGGGCCTTGAATGAAAAACTGTTTTTT
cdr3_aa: CASSQGRALNEKLFF

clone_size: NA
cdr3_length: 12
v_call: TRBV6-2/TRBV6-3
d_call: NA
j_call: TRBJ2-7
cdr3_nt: TGTGCCAGCAGTTACTGGCGGTACGAGCAGTACTTC
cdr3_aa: CASSYWRYEQYF

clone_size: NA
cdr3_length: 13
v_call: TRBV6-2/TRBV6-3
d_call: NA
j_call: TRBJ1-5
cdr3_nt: TGTGCCAGCAGTCAGAGGGCTAATCAGCCCCAGCATTTT
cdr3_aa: CASSQRANQPQHF

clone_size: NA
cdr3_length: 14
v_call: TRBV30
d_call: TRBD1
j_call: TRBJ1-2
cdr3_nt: TGTGCCTGGAGTCCCCGGGACAGGGCCTATGGCTACACCTTC
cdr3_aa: CAWSPRDRAYGYTF